This TCR beta chain comes out of a study of early T cells in non-severe SARS-CoV-2 infection. J gave up 7 bases and V 1 base, and 5 bases lay outside the gene matches. The V gene's germline CDR1 is MNHEY and CDR2 SMNVEV (reference sequence). This CDR3 is 14 amino acids long. Unique molecular identifiers were attached to individual cDNA molecules. TCRdb re-called the 5' RACE reads through MiXCR, storing one row per CDR3 protein. Among some 89,000 distinct CDR3 sequences listed, approximately 11% were seen once. This TCR came from an adult who was a healthcare worker with PCR-confirmed SARS-CoV-2 infection or an uninfected control (not recorded which). Source: whole blood, taken at baseline. J is TRBJ2-7 and V is TRBV27; TRBD1 matches at 9 bases. CDR3 loop: CASSLWTGAGEQYF. The CDR3 DNA follows: TGTGCCAGCAGTTTATGGACAGGGGCGGGTGAGCAGTACTTC.